Presented here are 19 T cell receptor beta chains from one specimen sequenced in a study of T cell changes during pregnancy in multiple sclerosis. Sequenced by immunoSEQ multiplex PCR; TCRdb stores in-frame clones only, minus some. The sample yields roughly 52,000 clones, 90% to 95% seen once. The specimen was CD8+ T cells from peripheral blood mononuclear cells, collected in the third trimester of pregnancy. These receptors all come from a female donor with multiple sclerosis, enrolled in a pregnancy study.

The chain is built from TRBV27 and TRBJ2-1; 10 bases align to TRBD2. Germline trimming cut 5 bases from V and 6 bases from J; bases unmatched to any gene: 1. CDR1 is MNHEY and CDR2 is SMNVEV in the germline V gene (reference sequence). The CDR3 consists of 13 residues. Written as DNA, the CDR3 is TGTGCCAGCAGTCGGACTAGCGGCAATGAGCAGTTCTTC. As protein: CASSRTSGNEQFF.

This clone appeared a few times. The rearrangement links TRBV7-6 to TRBJ2-1, with D unresolved. Germline CDR1 is SGHVS and CDR2 is FNYEAQ. V gave up 2 bases and J gave up 0 bases, with 8 bases separating them. The CDR3 consists of 15 residues. CDR3 sequence reads: CASSLFLSSYNEQFF. DNA for the CDR3: TGTGCCAGCAGCTTATTCTTGAGCTCCTACAATGAGCAGTTCTTC.

V is TRBV5-1 and J is TRBJ2-3; 9 bases agree with TRBD2. V shed 8 bases and J 6 bases; nucleotides not matched to a gene: 10. The CDR3 is made up of 14 amino acids. The germline CDR1 and CDR2 sequences are SGHRS and YFSETQ. CDR3 bases: TGCGCCAGTATAGCGGGAGTCGGTCGGGATACGCAGTATTTT. This codes for CASIAGVGRDTQYF.

The chain uses TRBV5-1 and TRBJ2-5; 8 bases line up with TRBD1. The CDR3 is 15 residues long. The V segment lost 0 bases and the J segment 4 bases; nucleotides outside the gene matches: 5. Germline CDR1 reads SGHRS; CDR2 reads YFSETQ. The CDR3 loop is CASSLAQGAGETQYF. The CDR3 DNA follows: TGCGCCAGCAGCTTGGCCCAGGGGGCGGGAGAGACCCAGTACTTC.

V usage is TRBV28 and J usage is TRBJ2-1, with TRBD1 identical over 7 bases. There are 18 residues in the CDR3. V lost 4 bases and J lost 1; bases outside the gene matches: 13. Germline V lookup: CDR1 MDHEN, CDR2 SYDVKM. CDR3: CASSSRQGVFSSYNEQFF. CDR3 sequence (DNA): TGTGCCAGCAGTTCCCGGCAGGGGGTCTTTTCTTCCTACAATGAGCAGTTCTTC.

The chain has TRBV28 and TRBJ2-7, with 12 nucleotides matching TRBD2. J gave up 7 bases and V 3 bases, and 7 bases lay outside the gene matches. CDR1 is MDHEN, CDR2 SYDVKM, per germline. The length of the CDR3 is 15 residues. CDR3 amino acids: CASSFLAGGPGEQYF. DNA of the CDR3: TGTGCCAGCAGTTTTCTAGCGGGAGGGCCGGGTGAGCAGTACTTC.

The rearrangement uses TRBV12-5 and TRBJ1-2; no reliable D call. The V end was cut by 6 bases, the J end by 8 bases, with 19 bases between. This CDR3 contains 14 residues. Germline loops: CDR1 LGHNT, CDR2 FRNRAP. The CDR3 loop is CASGQSPGMGGYTF. In DNA form, the CDR3 reads TGTGCTAGTGGCCAGTCCCCGGGAATGGGAGGCTACACCTTC.

The V and J genes are TRBV4-3 and TRBJ1-1; D uncertain. V shed 0 bases and J shed 1 base, with 6 bases lying between them. The length of the CDR3 is 14 residues. Germline assignment: CDR1 LGHNA and CDR2 YSLEER. This chain's CDR3 is CASSQDHGNTEAFF. The CDR3 DNA reads as TGCGCCAGCAGCCAAGATCACGGGAACACTGAAGCTTTCTTT.

The rearrangement joins TRBV6-1 to TRBJ1-2; TRBD1 matches 8 bases. The germline gives CDR1 MNHNS, CDR2 SASEGT. V was clipped by 0 bases and J by 6 bases; unmatched bases: 15. CDR3 length: 18 amino acids. CDR3 DNA sequence: TGTGCCAGCAGTGAAGCGGATTGGTGGCAGGGGGCGTTGGATGGCTACACCTTC. It encodes CASSEADWWQGALDGYTF.

The J gene is TRBJ2-1, the V gene TRBV7-9; 7 positions match TRBD2. CDR3 length: 18 amino acids. Germline V gene sequence: CDR1 SEHNR, CDR2 FQNEAQ (reference sequence). V trimming: 8 bases; J trimming: 0 bases; junction bases outside the gene matches: 16. The CDR3 here is CASPSGGAGQSSYNEQFF. As DNA, the CDR3 is TGTGCCAGCCCTTCGGGCGGAGCGGGGCAGAGCTCCTACAATGAGCAGTTCTTC.

The genes are TRBV7-2 and TRBJ2-7, with D possibly matching TRBD2 (6 bases). Germline V gene sequence: CDR1 SGHTA, CDR2 FQGNSA. V was trimmed by 5 bases and J by 0 bases, leaving 20 bases between them. The length of the CDR3 is 17 residues. Written as DNA, the CDR3 is TGTGCCAGCAGCCTAACCTATGGGGACTCCGGCTCCTACGAGCAGTACTTC. Residues: CASSLTYGDSGSYEQYF.

The V and J genes are TRBV19 and TRBJ1-1, with TRBD1 identical over 7 bases. CDR3 size: 16 residues. The V gene's germline CDR1 is LNHDA and CDR2 SQIVND (reference sequence). Unmatched junction bases numbered 15, after V lost 6 bases and J lost 5 bases. CDR3 sequence (DNA): TGTGCCAGTAGCCCCGACAGGGTCGGGCTAGGGACTGAAGCTTTCTTT. It specifies CASSPDRVGLGTEAFF.

The genes are TRBV28 and TRBJ1-5; 8 bases align to TRBD1. CDR3 length: 16 amino acids. J gave up 3 bases and V 1 base, and 5 bases lay outside the gene matches. Germline lookup yields CDR1 MDHEN and CDR2 SYDVKM. For the CDR3, the DNA is TGTGCCAGCAGTTTATTGTCGACAGGGGTCAATCAGCCCCAGCATTTT. It translates to CASSLLSTGVNQPQHF.

The V call is TRBV11-1, the J call TRBJ2-3; D call uncertain. V was trimmed by 4 bases and J by 0 bases, leaving 20 bases between them. Germline V CDR1 and CDR2: SGHAT, FQDESV (reference sequence). This CDR3 has 18 residues. The CDR3 nucleotides read TGTGCCAGCAGCTCCCGGGTAGTTAATCCCACTAGCACAGATACGCAGTATTTT. It is translated as CASSSRVVNPTSTDTQYF.

V usage is TRBV19 and J usage is TRBJ2-5; D possibly corresponds to TRBD1 (6 bases). The J call may be incorrect, as the DNA end agrees better with TRBJ2-7. Germline CDR1 LNHDA, CDR2 SQIVND (reference sequence). The CDR3 runs 14 residues. The CDR3 sequence: CASSIGGPSYEQYF. The CDR3 DNA is TGTGCCAGTAGTATAGGGGGGCCATCCTACGAGCAGTACTTC.

V is TRBV9 and J is TRBJ1-3; D is unclear. Trimming removed 0 bases at V and 8 bases at J, with 6 bases between. The germline CDR1 and CDR2 sequences are SGDLS and YYNGEE. The CDR3 covers 12 residues. The DNA for the CDR3 is TGTGCCAGCAGCGTAGGCGGGGACACCATATATTTT. This sequence encodes CASSVGGDTIYF.

The chain links TRBV19 to TRBJ1-5, with TRBD1 identical over 7 bases. Germline lookup yields CDR1 LNHDA and CDR2 SQIVND (reference sequence). After removal of 5 bases from V and 11 bases from J, the junction contained 9 bases not matched to a gene. This CDR3 has 13 amino acids. CDR3 sequence (DNA): TGTGCCAGTAGTGGGGACAGTCGGTTGACCCAGCATTTT. Translating gives CASSGDSRLTQHF.

The chain employs TRBV19 and TRBJ2-7; D possibly corresponds to TRBD1 (7 bases). CDR1 and CDR2 from the germline V gene are LNHDA and SQIVND (reference sequence). V was trimmed by 4 bases and J by 5 bases, leaving 15 bases between them. The CDR3 has 14 amino acids. The CDR3 coding sequence is TGTGCCAGTAGTAACAGGAGGGGGCTTCACGAGCAGTACTTC. Amino acids: CASSNRRGLHEQYF.

This clone was observed once. V is TRBV6-4 and J is TRBJ2-1, with a tentative D call TRBD2 (5 bases). The CDR3 is 16 amino acids. Trimming pared 5 bases from V and 6 bases from J, leaving 20 bases between. Germline V CDR1 and CDR2: MRHNA, SNTAGT. The CDR3 loop reads CASSSYPTGSANEQFF. DNA of the CDR3: TGTGCCAGCAGTTCCTACCCGACGGGGTCCGCCAATGAGCAGTTCTTC.